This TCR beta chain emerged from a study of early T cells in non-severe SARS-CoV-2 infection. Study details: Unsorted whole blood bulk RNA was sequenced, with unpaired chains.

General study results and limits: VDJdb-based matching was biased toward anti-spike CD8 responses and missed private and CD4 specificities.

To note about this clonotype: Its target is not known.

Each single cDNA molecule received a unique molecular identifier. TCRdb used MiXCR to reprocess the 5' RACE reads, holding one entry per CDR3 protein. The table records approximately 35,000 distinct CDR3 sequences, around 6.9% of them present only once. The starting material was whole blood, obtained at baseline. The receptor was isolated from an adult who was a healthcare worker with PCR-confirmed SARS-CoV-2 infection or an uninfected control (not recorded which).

The CDR3 reads CASSLTSGTWNNEQFF. The CDR3, as DNA: TGTGCCAGCAGCTTGACTAGCGGGACATGGAACAATGAGCAGTTCTTC. The chain employs TRBV7-3 and TRBJ2-1; 11 positions agree with TRBD2. This CDR3 contains 16 residues. CDR1 is SGHTA and CDR2 is FQGTGA in the germline V gene. Losses at the gene ends were 3 bases for V and 5 bases for J; bases not matched to a gene: 6.